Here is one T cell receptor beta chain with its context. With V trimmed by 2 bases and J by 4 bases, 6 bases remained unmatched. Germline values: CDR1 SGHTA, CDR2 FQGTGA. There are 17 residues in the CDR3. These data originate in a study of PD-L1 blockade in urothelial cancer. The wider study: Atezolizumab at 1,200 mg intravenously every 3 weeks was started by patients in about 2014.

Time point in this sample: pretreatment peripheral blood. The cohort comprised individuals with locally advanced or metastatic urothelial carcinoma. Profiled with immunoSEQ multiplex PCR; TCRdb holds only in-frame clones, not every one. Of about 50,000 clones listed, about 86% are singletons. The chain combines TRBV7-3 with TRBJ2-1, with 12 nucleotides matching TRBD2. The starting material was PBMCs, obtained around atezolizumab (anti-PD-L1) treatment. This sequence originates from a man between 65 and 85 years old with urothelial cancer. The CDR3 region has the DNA TGTGCCAGCAGCTTAGGGCTAGCGGGAGGGCTATACAATGAGCAGTTCTTC. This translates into CASSLGLAGGLYNEQFF.